This T cell receptor beta chain was recorded in a study of T-cell memory formation after mild COVID-19. On the study more broadly: In these data, TCR clusters were largely donor specific.

MiXCR, run by TCRdb on the 5' RACE reads, gives a single entry per CDR3 protein. The sample holds approximately 400,000 distinct CDR3 sequences, over 15% seen once. Regarding the study as a whole: SARS-CoV-2 specificity was not confirmed for second-wave clones peaking on day 37.

Comment on this clonotype: Its antigen is still unknown.

Germline CDR1 reads WSHSY; CDR2 reads SAAADI. The CDR3 is 10 amino acids. Trimming pared 6 bases from V and 4 bases from J, leaving 3 bases between. The chain links TRBV10-2 to TRBJ1-2, with D unresolved. The sequenced material came from PBMCs or a T cell subset sorted from them (not recorded which). The TCR was taken from a man between 18 and 29 years old who had mild COVID-19 (a few samples of this study predate the infection). Cell type and time point are not known. CDR3 bases: TGCGCCAGCAGACTCTATGGCTACACCTTC. The encoded protein is CASRLYGYTF.